Listed here are 10 T cell receptor beta chains from one sample, sequenced in a study of yellow fever vaccine responses in identical twins. TCRdb re-called the RT-PCR reads with MiXCR, one entry per CDR3 protein. Here the sample spans about 6,900 distinct CDR3 sequences, roughly 84% being singletons. This specimen consisted of T cells from blood (PBMCs), unsorted or a sorted subset (not recorded which), obtained before or after yellow fever vaccination (not recorded which). Every receptor here comes from a young woman who received the yellow fever vaccine.

The rearrangement links TRBV29-1 to TRBJ2-7, with TRBD2 identical over 9 bases. Germline loops: CDR1 SQVTM, CDR2 ANQGSEA. J gave up 3 bases and V 0 bases, and 6 bases lay outside the gene matches. CDR3 length: 15 amino acids. The chain's CDR3 is CSVEDTREGRYEQYF. CDR3 DNA sequence: TGCAGCGTTGAAGATACGCGGGAGGGCCGCTACGAGCAGTACTTC.

The chain combines TRBV9 with TRBJ2-7, with 11 nucleotides matching TRBD2. The V gene end was trimmed by 3 bases and the J gene end by 5 bases; junction bases not matched to a gene: 10. This CDR3 region has 16 residues. The V gene's germline CDR1 is SGDLS and CDR2 YYNGEE. The CDR3 loop reads CASSGRLAGRLDEQYF. The CDR3 DNA reads as TGTGCCAGCAGCGGAAGACTAGCGGGGAGACTCGACGAGCAGTACTTC.

The rearrangement uses TRBV29-1 and TRBJ2-7; 12 positions agree with TRBD2. Losses at the gene ends were 3 bases for V and 0 bases for J; bases not matched to a gene: 0. The V gene's germline CDR1 is SQVTM and CDR2 ANQGSEA. There are 14 residues in the CDR3. The CDR3 sequence: CSVETSGGSYEQYF. The CDR3 DNA reads TGCAGCGTTGAGACTAGCGGGGGCTCCTACGAGCAGTACTTC.

This clonotype was observed a single time. The chain uses TRBV7-6 and TRBJ2-5; 9 nucleotides line up with TRBD1. This CDR3 contains 16 residues. CDR1 is SGHVS, CDR2 FNYEAQ, per germline. With 5 bases clipped from V and 5 bases from J, the junction kept 12 bases outside the gene matches. CDR3 residues: CASSPRTGASQETQYF. In DNA form, the CDR3 reads TGTGCCAGCAGCCCCAGGACAGGGGCGTCTCAGGAGACCCAGTACTTC.

The rearrangement uses TRBV11-1 and TRBJ2-1; 8 positions agree with TRBD1. Germline V lookup: CDR1 SGHAT, CDR2 FQDESV (reference sequence). This CDR3 contains 16 residues. V shed 1 base, J shed 6 bases, and the junction held 8 bases outside the gene matches. CDR3 loop: CASSLVGTGVLNEQFF. CDR3 DNA: TGTGCCAGCAGCTTAGTGGGGACAGGTGTGCTCAATGAGCAGTTCTTC.

This clonotype was found once. This chain connects TRBV23-1 to TRBJ2-7, with D perhaps matching TRBD1 (6 bases). TRBV23-1 is an ORF, and what it does is uncertain. This CDR3 contains 14 residues. V was clipped by 10 bases and J by 2 bases, with 18 bases between them. CDR3 DNA sequence: TGCGCCACCATCGAATCAGGGGACCCCTACGAGCAGTACTTC. This codes for CATIESGDPYEQYF.

The rearrangement uses TRBV29-1 and TRBJ2-1; 9 nucleotides match TRBD1. Unmatched junction bases numbered 13, after V lost 7 bases and J lost 9 bases. Germline V gene lookup returns CDR1 SQVTM and CDR2 ANQGSEA. This CDR3 has 14 residues. The CDR3 loop is CSAGLGQGSGEQFF. The CDR3 coding sequence is TGCAGCGCTGGGTTGGGACAGGGTTCGGGTGAGCAGTTCTTC.

This clonotype occurred once. The chain links TRBV12-3 or TRBV12-4 to TRBJ2-7; weak D call: TRBD1 (5 bases). Trimming took off 5 bases at V and 5 bases at J, with 16 bases between the two ends. The CDR3 sequence is 14 residues long. CDR3 in DNA: TGTGCCAGCAGTCCCACTGGGGCAGGGCACGAGCAGTACTTC. This codes for CASSPTGAGHEQYF.

V and J are TRBV10-3 and TRBJ2-7; D assignment may be TRBD1 or TRBD2 (6 bases each). Trimming stripped 3 bases from V and 0 bases from J, with 21 bases between. The germline V gene has CDR1 ENHRY and CDR2 SYGVKD. The CDR3 spans 18 residues. The CDR3 sequence: CAISEWGDTSQSSYEQYF. In nucleotides, the CDR3 is TGTGCCATCAGTGAATGGGGGGACACCTCCCAATCCTCCTACGAGCAGTACTTC.

This clonotype was recorded a few times. The chain has TRBV6-2 or TRBV6-3 and TRBJ2-6, with 7 bases matching TRBD1. Germline values: CDR1 MNHEY, CDR2 SVGEGT. The CDR3 has 14 residues. J was trimmed by 4 bases and V by 8 bases; bases with no gene match: 5. CDR3 in amino acids: CASGTGDGANVLTF. The CDR3 DNA reads as TGTGCCAGCGGTACAGGGGACGGGGCCAACGTCCTGACTTTC.